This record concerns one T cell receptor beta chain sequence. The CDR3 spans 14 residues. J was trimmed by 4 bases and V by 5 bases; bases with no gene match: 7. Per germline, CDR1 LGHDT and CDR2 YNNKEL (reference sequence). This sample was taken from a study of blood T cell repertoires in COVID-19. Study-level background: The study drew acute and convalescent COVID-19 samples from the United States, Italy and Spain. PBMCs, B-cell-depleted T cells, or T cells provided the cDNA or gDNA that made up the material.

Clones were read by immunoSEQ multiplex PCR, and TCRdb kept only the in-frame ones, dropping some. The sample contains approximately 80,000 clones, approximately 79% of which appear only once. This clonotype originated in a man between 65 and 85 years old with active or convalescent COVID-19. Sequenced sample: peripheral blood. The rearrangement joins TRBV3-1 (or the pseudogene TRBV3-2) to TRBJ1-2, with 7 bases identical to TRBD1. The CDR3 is CASSGQESSYGYTF. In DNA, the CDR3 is TGTGCCAGCAGCGGACAGGAAAGTTCCTATGGCTACACCTTC.